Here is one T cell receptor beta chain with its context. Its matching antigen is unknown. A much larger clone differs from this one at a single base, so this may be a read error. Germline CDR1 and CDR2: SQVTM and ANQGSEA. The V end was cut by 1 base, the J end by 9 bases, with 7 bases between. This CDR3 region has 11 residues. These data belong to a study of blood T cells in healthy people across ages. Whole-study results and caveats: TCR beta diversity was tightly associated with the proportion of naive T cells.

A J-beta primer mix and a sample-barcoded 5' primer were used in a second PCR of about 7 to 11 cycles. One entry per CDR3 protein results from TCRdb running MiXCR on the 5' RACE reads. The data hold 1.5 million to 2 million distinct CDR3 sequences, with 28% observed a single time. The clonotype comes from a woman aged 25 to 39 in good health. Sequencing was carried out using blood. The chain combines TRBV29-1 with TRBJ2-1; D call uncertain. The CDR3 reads CSVEAEREQFF. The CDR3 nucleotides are TGCAGCGTTGAAGCGGAGCGTGAGCAGTTCTTC.